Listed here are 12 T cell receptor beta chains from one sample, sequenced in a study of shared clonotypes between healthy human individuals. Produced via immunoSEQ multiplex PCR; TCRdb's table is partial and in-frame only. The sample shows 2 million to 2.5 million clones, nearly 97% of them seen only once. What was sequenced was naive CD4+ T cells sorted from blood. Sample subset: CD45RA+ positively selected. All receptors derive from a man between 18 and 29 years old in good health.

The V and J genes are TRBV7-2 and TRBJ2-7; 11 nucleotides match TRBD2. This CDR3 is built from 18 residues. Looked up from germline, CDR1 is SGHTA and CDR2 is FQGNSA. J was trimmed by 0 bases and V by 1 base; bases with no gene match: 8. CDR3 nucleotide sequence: TGTGCCAGCAGCTTAGGATCGCTAGCGGGAGGCTCCTCCTACGAGCAGTACTTC. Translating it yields CASSLGSLAGGSSYEQYF.

CDR3 DNA sequence: TGTGCCAGCAGTGAACGTGGAGGCTCCTATGGCTACACCTTC. It yields the protein CASSERGGSYGYTF. V and J are TRBV6-1 and TRBJ1-2, with no clear D. CDR3 size: 14 residues. CDR1 MNHNS and CDR2 SASEGT come from the germline V gene. Between the trimmed V and J ends, which lost 2 bases and 4 bases, there was a span of 11 bases.

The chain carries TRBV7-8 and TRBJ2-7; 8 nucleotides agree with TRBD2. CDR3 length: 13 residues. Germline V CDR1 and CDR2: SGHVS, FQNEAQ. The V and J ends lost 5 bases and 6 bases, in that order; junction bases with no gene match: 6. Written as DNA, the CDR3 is TGTGCCAGCAGCCCCTTAGCGGGACGCGAGCAGTACTTC. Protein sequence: CASSPLAGREQYF.

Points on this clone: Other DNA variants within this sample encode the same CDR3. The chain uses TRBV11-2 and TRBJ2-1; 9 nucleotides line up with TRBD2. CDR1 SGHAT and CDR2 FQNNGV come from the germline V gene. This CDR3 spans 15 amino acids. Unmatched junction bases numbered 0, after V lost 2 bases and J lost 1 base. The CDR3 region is CASSLTSGSYNEQFF. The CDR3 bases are TGTGCCAGCAGCTTAACTAGCGGGTCCTACAATGAGCAGTTCTTC.

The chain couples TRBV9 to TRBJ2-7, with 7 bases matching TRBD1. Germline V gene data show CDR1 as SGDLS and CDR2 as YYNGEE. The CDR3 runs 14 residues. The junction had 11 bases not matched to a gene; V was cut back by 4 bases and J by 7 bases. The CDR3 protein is CASSPGGTLGEQYF. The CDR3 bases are TGTGCCAGCAGCCCAGGGGGAACCCTAGGGGAGCAGTACTTC.

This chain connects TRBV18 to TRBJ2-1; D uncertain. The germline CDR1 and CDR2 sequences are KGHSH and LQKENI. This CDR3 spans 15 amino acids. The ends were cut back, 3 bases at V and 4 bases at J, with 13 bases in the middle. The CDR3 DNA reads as TGTGCCAGCTCACCGGCCGGGCTCCCTTACAATGAGCAGTTCTTC. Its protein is CASSPAGLPYNEQFF.

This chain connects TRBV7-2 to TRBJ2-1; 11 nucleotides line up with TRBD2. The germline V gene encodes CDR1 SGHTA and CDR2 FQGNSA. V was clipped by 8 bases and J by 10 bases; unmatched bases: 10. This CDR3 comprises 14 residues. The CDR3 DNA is TGTGCCAGCGAGGAACTAGCGGGAGCTCGGGAGCAGTTCTTC. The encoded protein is CASEELAGAREQFF.

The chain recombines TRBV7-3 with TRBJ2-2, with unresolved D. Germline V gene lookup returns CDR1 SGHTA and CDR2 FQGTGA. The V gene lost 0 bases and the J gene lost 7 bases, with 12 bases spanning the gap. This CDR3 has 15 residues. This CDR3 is CASSLTPPVGGELFF. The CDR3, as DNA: TGTGCCAGCAGCTTAACCCCCCCAGTGGGCGGGGAGCTGTTTTTT.

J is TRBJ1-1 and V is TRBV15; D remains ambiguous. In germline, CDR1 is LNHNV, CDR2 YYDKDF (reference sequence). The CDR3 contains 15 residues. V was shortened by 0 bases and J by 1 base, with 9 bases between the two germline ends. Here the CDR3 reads CATSRDLDPNTEAFF. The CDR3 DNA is TGTGCCACCAGCAGAGATCTTGACCCGAACACTGAAGCTTTCTTT.

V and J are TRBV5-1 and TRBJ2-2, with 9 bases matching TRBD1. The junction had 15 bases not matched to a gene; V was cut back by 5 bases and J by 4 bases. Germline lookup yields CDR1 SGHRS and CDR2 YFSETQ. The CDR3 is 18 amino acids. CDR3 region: CASSWIPRTGVPTGELFF. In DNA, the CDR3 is TGCGCCAGCAGTTGGATCCCACGGACAGGGGTTCCCACCGGGGAGCTGTTTTTT. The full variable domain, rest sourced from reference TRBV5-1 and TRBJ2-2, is KAGVTQTPRYLIKTRGQQVTLSCSPISGHRSVSWYQQTPGQGLQFLFEYFSETQRNKGNFPGRFSGRQFSNSRSEMNVSTLELGDSALYLCASSWIPRTGVPTGELFFGEGSRLTVL.

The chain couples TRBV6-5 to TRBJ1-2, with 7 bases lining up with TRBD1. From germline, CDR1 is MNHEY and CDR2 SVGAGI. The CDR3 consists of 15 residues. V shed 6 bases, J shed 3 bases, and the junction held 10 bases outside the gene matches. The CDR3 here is CASRRQGNKDYGYTF. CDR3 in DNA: TGTGCCAGCAGAAGACAGGGTAACAAGGACTATGGCTACACCTTC.

CDR3 coding DNA: TGCGCCAGCAGCCAAGATCCCCAGGGAGGGGGAAACACCATATATTTT. Protein sequence: CASSQDPQGGGNTIYF. The rearrangement uses TRBV4-1 and TRBJ1-3, with a tentative D call TRBD1 (5 bases). CDR1 and CDR2 (germline): MGHRA, YSYEKL. CDR3 length: 16 amino acids. V dropped 0 bases and J dropped 4 bases, with 13 bases sitting between them.